The entry that follows covers one TCR beta chain sequence. Its antigen is unknown. The source of the sample is a study of blood T cells in healthy people across ages. CDR3 length: 14 residues. CDR1 is MNHNY and CDR2 is SVGAGI in the germline V gene (reference sequence). Trimming took 10 bases from V and 5 from J; bases not matched to a gene: 10. Then a second PCR, running about 7 to 11 cycles, was carried out with a sample-barcoded 5' primer and a J-beta primer mix. One entry per CDR3 protein, called by TCRdb with MiXCR from the 5' RACE reads. Of under 1,100,000 distinct CDR3 sequences in the sample, approximately 25% were seen once. Overall study findings and caveats: More naive CD4+ cells and higher diversity marked long-lived donors relative to aged donors.

Isolation per sample recovered at least 6.5 million PBMCs. Total RNA was isolated from each sample in quantities of at least 6 micrograms. This sample was also put to use in a study of T cells of mothers and their children. That paper states: At a sensitivity of around 100 clones per million clonotypes, no persistent microchimeric T cell clones appeared.

The V call is TRBV6-6, the J call TRBJ2-3, with 9 bases lining up with TRBD1. This receptor was taken from a girl aged 2-10 years in good health. Sequencing was done on a sample of blood. Written as DNA, the CDR3 is TGTGCCACGCGGACAGGGGACGGAGAAGATACGCAGTATTTT. Translating it yields CATRTGDGEDTQYF.